The rows below give T cell receptor beta chains drawn from one sample of a study of vaccination and CD4 T cells after COVID-19. From the PCR reads, TCRdb called clonotypes with MiXCR, one entry per CDR3 protein. Of some 20,000 distinct CDR3 sequences listed, 45% to 70% are singletons. No antigens are known for them. Sequenced sample: CD4+ T cells from blood, cultured in vitro. Source of these receptors: a human donor who had recovered from COVID-19. CDR3s include the opening cysteine and the closing phenylalanine or tryptophan. Fields, in order: J gene, V gene, CDR3 length, CDR3 protein.

j_gene: TRBJ2-2
v_gene: TRBV5-1
len: 12
CDR3aa: CASSLGGGELFF

j_gene: TRBJ1-6
v_gene: TRBV6-5
len: 17
CDR3aa: CASSYHMRGSYNSPLHF

j_gene: TRBJ2-1
v_gene: TRBV20-1
len: 16
CDR3aa: CSAIRQGLSSYNEQFF

j_gene: TRBJ2-3
v_gene: TRBV2
len: 15
CDR3aa: CASSGTRVNTDTQYF

j_gene: TRBJ2-7
v_gene: TRBV20-1
len: 14
CDR3aa: CSAIGLAGDYEQYF

j_gene: TRBJ2-5
v_gene: TRBV6-2/TRBV6-3
len: 14
CDR3aa: CASSYFLNQETQYF

j_gene: TRBJ1-5
v_gene: TRBV6-1
len: 17
CDR3aa: CASSSYVGTGGYQPQHF

j_gene: TRBJ2-7
v_gene: TRBV7-2
len: 16
CDR3aa: CASSLAASSGNYEQYF

j_gene: TRBJ2-2
v_gene: TRBV10-1
len: 13
CDR3aa: CASSERVSGELFF

j_gene: TRBJ1-1
v_gene: TRBV5-1
len: 15
CDR3aa: CASSLVQTQNTEAFF

j_gene: TRBJ1-1
v_gene: TRBV7-9
len: 15
CDR3aa: CASSLVLGVGTEAFF

j_gene: TRBJ2-7
v_gene: TRBV19
len: 13
CDR3aa: CASSLEGAYEQYF

j_gene: TRBJ2-1
v_gene: TRBV19
len: 15
CDR3aa: CASSIGLTGGVIEFF

j_gene: TRBJ1-5
v_gene: TRBV6-1
len: 13
CDR3aa: CASSGTENQPQHF

j_gene: TRBJ2-1
v_gene: TRBV15
len: 12
CDR3aa: CATSRVRNEQFF

j_gene: TRBJ2-7
v_gene: TRBV27
len: 15
CDR3aa: CASSLPSRGKNEQYF

j_gene: TRBJ2-3
v_gene: TRBV6-2/TRBV6-3
len: 20
CDR3aa: CASSPDGLAGPRHSTDTQYF

j_gene: TRBJ1-2
v_gene: TRBV6-1
len: 15
CDR3aa: CASRDNWRGSHGYTF

j_gene: TRBJ2-7
v_gene: TRBV6-1
len: 13
CDR3aa: CASRTSYTYEQYF

j_gene: TRBJ1-1
v_gene: TRBV7-9
len: 12
CDR3aa: CASSLTGTEAFF

j_gene: TRBJ1-2
v_gene: TRBV12-3/TRBV12-4
len: 14
CDR3aa: CASRQIGTNYGYTF

j_gene: TRBJ1-1
v_gene: TRBV2
len: 12
CDR3aa: CASSGVQIEAFF

j_gene: TRBJ1-5
v_gene: TRBV6-2/TRBV6-3
len: 20
CDR3aa: CASSFQRTGGSRAGYQPQHF

j_gene: TRBJ2-1
v_gene: TRBV12-3/TRBV12-4
len: 16
CDR3aa: CASSLAAQGRYNEQFF

j_gene: TRBJ2-5
v_gene: TRBV24-1
len: 14
CDR3aa: CATSEARGRETQYF

j_gene: TRBJ2-1
v_gene: TRBV2
len: 11
CDR3aa: CASSVMNEQFF

j_gene: TRBJ2-5
v_gene: TRBV7-2
len: 14
CDR3aa: CASSHRGRMETQYF

j_gene: TRBJ1-1
v_gene: TRBV5-4
len: 13
CDR3aa: CASGRGGALKAFF

j_gene: TRBJ1-2
v_gene: TRBV10-1
len: 10
CDR3aa: CASIRGGYTF

j_gene: TRBJ2-3
v_gene: TRBV20-1
len: 13
CDR3aa: CSAWDPSTDTQYF

j_gene: TRBJ2-7
v_gene: TRBV2
len: 14
CDR3aa: CASRDRSHSYEQYF

j_gene: TRBJ2-3
v_gene: TRBV20-1
len: 8
CDR3aa: CSASTQYF

j_gene: TRBJ1-1
v_gene: TRBV19
len: 14
CDR3aa: CASSGQGMNTEAFF

j_gene: TRBJ2-3
v_gene: TRBV6-1
len: 18
CDR3aa: CASSPGLAGGRYTDTQYF

j_gene: TRBJ1-5
v_gene: TRBV21-1
len: 13
CDR3aa: CPKTWQGYQPQHF

j_gene: TRBJ2-3
v_gene: TRBV6-1
len: 17
CDR3aa: CASSTQGVAGASDTQYF

j_gene: TRBJ2-1
v_gene: TRBV6-5
len: 14
CDR3aa: CASSYDRAYNEQFF

j_gene: TRBJ1-2
v_gene: TRBV7-9
len: 13
CDR3aa: CASSLAQNYGYTF

j_gene: TRBJ1-2
v_gene: TRBV6-1
len: 12
CDR3aa: CASTRQGYGYTF